These 16 T cell receptor beta chains came from one sample sequenced in a study of T cell responses to AZD1222 COVID-19 vaccine. Clones were sequenced by immunoSEQ multiplex PCR, and TCRdb holds only the in-frame ones, with some missing. The repertoire holds some 150,000 clones, with 90% as singletons. The specimen was peripheral blood, collected on day 0 of AZD1222 vaccination. These receptors were taken from an adult in good health.

This chain joins TRBV7-9 and TRBJ2-5, with 8 bases aligning to TRBD2. The V gene's germline CDR1 is SEHNR and CDR2 FQNEAQ (reference sequence). This CDR3 is built from 12 residues. V lost 9 bases, J lost 4 bases, and 4 bases stayed unmatched. CDR3 in amino acids: CASRGGSETQYF. In DNA, the CDR3 is TGTGCCAGTCGGGGGGGCTCAGAGACCCAGTACTTC.

V gene TRBV27 combines with J gene TRBJ2-5; D is unresolved. Germline assignment: CDR1 MNHEY and CDR2 SMNVEV (reference sequence). Trimming stripped 0 bases from V and 2 bases from J, with 19 bases between. The length of the CDR3 is 18 residues. The CDR3 DNA reads TGTGCCAGCAGTTTATCCTTACCGGGTTCTCTGGAGCAAGAGACCCAGTACTTC. Its protein product is CASSLSLPGSLEQETQYF.

This clone is a singleton in its sample. The V gene is TRBV28, the J gene TRBJ1-5; 7 bases agree with TRBD1. With 5 bases clipped from V and 7 bases from J, the junction kept 5 bases outside the gene matches. Germline lookup yields CDR1 MDHEN and CDR2 SYDVKM. This CDR3 spans 13 amino acids. CDR3 protein: CASSRNRGQPQHF. The CDR3, as DNA: TGTGCCAGCAGTAGGAACAGGGGCCAGCCCCAGCATTTT.

The chain carries TRBV5-1 and TRBJ2-7; 7 positions agree with TRBD2. The germline gives CDR1 SGHRS, CDR2 YFSETQ. The CDR3 totals 15 residues. J was trimmed by 2 bases and V by 5 bases; bases with no gene match: 10. The CDR3, as DNA: TGCGCCAGCAGAGATACGCTAGCGGCCGCCTACGAGCAGTACTTC. It specifies CASRDTLAAAYEQYF. Full variable domain (missing parts from reference TRBV5-1 and TRBJ2-7): KAGVTQTPRYLIKTRGQQVTLSCSPISGHRSVSWYQQTPGQGLQFLFEYFSETQRNKGNFPGRFSGRQFSNSRSEMNVSTLELGDSALYLCASRDTLAAAYEQYFGPGTRLTVT.

In DNA, the CDR3 is TGTGCCAGCAGCGTCCGGACAGGGGTGGATTCACCCCTCCACTTT. This encodes CASSVRTGVDSPLHF. The V call is TRBV9, the J call TRBJ1-6; 9 bases agree with TRBD1. This CDR3 has 15 residues. Germline loops: CDR1 SGDLS, CDR2 YYNGEE. With 2 bases clipped from V and 8 bases from J, the junction kept 5 bases outside the gene matches.

This clone was picked up a small number of times. The gene calls are TRBV27 and TRBJ2-3; 8 bases map to TRBD1. This CDR3 spans 16 amino acids. Germline loops: CDR1 MNHEY, CDR2 SMNVEV (reference sequence). Losses at the gene ends were 2 bases for V and 2 bases for J; bases not matched to a gene: 6. CDR3 loop: CASSLAGTGPTDTQYF. For the CDR3, the DNA is TGTGCCAGCAGTTTAGCCGGGACAGGACCCACAGATACGCAGTATTTT.

The chain couples TRBV9 to TRBJ1-2, with 7 bases that match TRBD1. V was pared by 4 bases and J by 2 bases, with 2 bases of the junction left unmatched. Germline V gives CDR1 SGDLS, CDR2 YYNGEE. There are 13 residues in the CDR3. The CDR3, as DNA: TGTGCCAGCAGCCCGACAGGGAACTATGGCTACACCTTC. Its protein is CASSPTGNYGYTF.

The rearrangement uses TRBV30 and TRBJ1-3, with TRBD1 identical over 7 bases. CDR3 size: 17 residues. The germline V gene has CDR1 GTSNPN and CDR2 SVGIG (reference sequence). V lost 4 bases to trimming and J lost 0 bases; unmatched junction nucleotides: 12. CDR3 nucleotides: TGTGCCTGGACCCCAAGGGGACAGAGTACCTCTGGAAACACCATATATTTT. This sequence encodes CAWTPRGQSTSGNTIYF.

This rearrangement joins TRBV5-1 to TRBJ2-7; 7 bases map to TRBD1. Germline V gene sequence: CDR1 SGHRS, CDR2 YFSETQ. V was pared by 5 bases and J by 3 bases, with 8 bases of the junction left unmatched. The CDR3 loop spans 14 amino acids. CDR3 sequence: CASRPGTVVYEQYF. Here the CDR3 DNA reads TGCGCCAGCAGGCCCGGGACAGTAGTCTACGAGCAGTACTTC.

This clone has just one count. J is TRBJ1-1 and V is TRBV4-2; D is uncertain. Trimming left V 7 bases short and J 4 bases short, with 13 bases between. The CDR3 contains 13 residues. Germline-derived CDR1 and CDR2 are LGHNA and YNFKEQ. Here the CDR3 reads CASTPVGSTEAFF. In DNA, the CDR3 is TGTGCCAGCACCCCGGTTGGGAGCACTGAAGCTTTCTTT.

The rearrangement joins TRBV7-6 to TRBJ1-3; D is uncertain. V lost 5 bases, J lost 8 bases, and 19 bases lay in between. This CDR3 is 15 amino acids long. CDR1 and CDR2 (germline): SGHVS, FNYEAQ. This CDR3 is CASSTQLGVTDTIYF. In nucleotides, the CDR3 is TGTGCCAGCAGCACGCAACTGGGAGTTACGGACACCATATATTTT.

Regarding this clone: A read error may account for a junction end that differs from germline. The chain employs TRBV3-1 (or the pseudogene TRBV3-2) and TRBJ1-2; TRBD1 matches at 7 bases. CDR1 and CDR2 (germline): LGHDT, YNNKEL (reference sequence). The CDR3 has 10 residues. CDR3 sequence: CASSGDSSAF. The DNA for the CDR3 is TGTGCCAGCAGCGGGGACAGCTCAGCCTTC.

The gene calls are TRBV2 and TRBJ1-1; no clear D. V lost 6 bases to trimming and J lost 5 bases, with 19 bases between them. The CDR3 sequence is 15 residues long. In germline, CDR1 is SNHLY, CDR2 FYNNEI. CDR3 sequence: CASRARLAGITEAFF. In nucleotides, the CDR3 is TGTGCCAGCAGGGCGCGACTCGCCGGGATTACTGAAGCTTTCTTT.

The chain couples TRBV18 to TRBJ1-4; TRBD1 matches 7 bases. CDR3 length: 16 amino acids. With 3 bases clipped from V and 7 bases from J, the junction kept 11 bases outside the gene matches. Per germline, CDR1 KGHSH and CDR2 LQKENI. The CDR3 spells CASSPKENRGSEKLFF. As DNA, the CDR3 is TGTGCCAGCTCACCCAAAGAAAACAGGGGAAGTGAAAAACTGTTTTTT.

The genes are TRBV6-1 and TRBJ2-3, with 10 bases identical to TRBD2. Unmatched junction bases numbered 11, after V lost 2 bases and J lost 0 bases. This CDR3 contains 19 residues. Germline loops: CDR1 MNHNS, CDR2 SASEGT. The DNA of the CDR3 is TGTGCCAGCAGTGAAACCCCGATACGGGGACTAGCGAGCACAGATACGCAGTATTTT. It specifies CASSETPIRGLASTDTQYF.

CDR3 sequence reads: CASSGRTGHIEAFF. The CDR3 nucleotides read TGCGCCAGCAGCGGGAGGACAGGACATATTGAAGCTTTCTTT. V gene TRBV5-1 combines with J gene TRBJ1-1; 7 nucleotides match TRBD1. This CDR3 comprises 14 residues. Germline-derived CDR1 and CDR2 are SGHRS and YFSETQ. The ends lost 4 bases at V and 7 bases at J; junction bases unmatched: 10.